The next 32 T cell receptor beta chains were all read from a single sample in a study of blood T cell repertoires in COVID-19. Some clones are missing from TCRdb's copy, which holds only in-frame ones; the method was immunoSEQ multiplex PCR. The table records 200,000 to 250,000 clones, less than 90% of them present only once. The specimen sequenced was peripheral blood. Every receptor here comes from an older man with acute or convalescent COVID-19.

The chain has TRBV28 and TRBJ2-7; possible D gene TRBD1, 5 bases. The CDR3 has 13 amino acids. With 10 bases removed from V and 0 bases from J, the gap between germline ends came to 13 bases. Germline lookup yields CDR1 MDHEN and CDR2 SYDVKM. Here the CDR3 reads CAIKGPPSYEQYF. The CDR3 DNA reads TGTGCCATTAAGGGGCCTCCCTCCTACGAGCAGTACTTC.

V usage is TRBV29-1 and J usage is TRBJ2-1; 10 positions agree with TRBD2. V was clipped by 3 bases and J by 6 bases; unmatched bases: 5. CDR1 and CDR2 (germline): SQVTM, ANQGSEA. This CDR3 region has 14 residues. The DNA for the CDR3 is TGCAGCGTTGATCGGCTAGCGGGAGCCAATGAGCAGTTCTTC. Its protein is CSVDRLAGANEQFF.

This chain links TRBV12-3 or TRBV12-4 with TRBJ2-7; D is unresolved. V lost 1 base and J 0 bases, leaving 4 bases between the germline ends. The CDR3 runs 13 residues. CDR3 bases: TGTGCCAGCAGTTTAGATTACTCCTACGAGCAGTACTTC. Translating it yields CASSLDYSYEQYF.

The rearrangement joins TRBV7-2 to TRBJ2-5, with 8 bases lining up with TRBD2. This CDR3 comprises 15 residues. CDR1 is SGHTA, CDR2 FQGNSA, per germline. J was trimmed by 5 bases and V by 0 bases; bases with no gene match: 5. The CDR3 sequence: CASSLATSGWETQYF. The CDR3, as DNA: TGTGCCAGCAGCTTAGCAACTAGCGGCTGGGAGACCCAGTACTTC.

This clone was seen only once. The rearrangement joins TRBV7-9 to TRBJ1-4, with TRBD1 identical over 12 bases. CDR1 SEHNR and CDR2 FQNEAQ come from the germline V gene (reference sequence). Germline trimming cut 5 bases from V and 3 bases from J; bases unmatched to any gene: 4. The length of the CDR3 is 16 residues. The CDR3 DNA reads as TGTGCCAGCAGCCCGGGACAGGGGGCGTCTAATGAAAAACTGTTTTTT. This encodes CASSPGQGASNEKLFF.

The chain combines TRBV6-5 with TRBJ1-2, with TRBD1 as a possible D gene (5 bases). Between the trimmed V and J ends, which lost 6 bases and 5 bases, there was a span of 16 bases. Germline assignment: CDR1 MNHEY and CDR2 SVGAGI. The CDR3 has 14 residues. The CDR3: CASRRRQGFYGYTF. In DNA, the CDR3 is TGTGCCAGCAGAAGGCGGCAGGGCTTTTATGGCTACACCTTC.

This clone was found a few times. The chain couples TRBV5-1 to TRBJ1-5; D gene unclear. CDR1 is SGHRS and CDR2 is YFSETQ in the germline V gene. Trimming took off 5 bases at V and 0 bases at J, with 12 bases between the two ends. The CDR3 totals 15 residues. The CDR3 region has the DNA TGCGCCAGCAGACCTGGCCTGAATAGCAATCAGCCCCAGCATTTT. Its protein product is CASRPGLNSNQPQHF.

The chain has TRBV4-3 and TRBJ2-5, with D possibly TRBD2 on 6 matching bases. V was clipped by 6 bases and J by 5 bases, with 10 bases between them. CDR1 is LGHNA, CDR2 YSLEER, per germline. There are 12 residues in the CDR3. CDR3 nucleotides: TGCGCCAGCAGTTCGGGGGATGAGACCCAGTACTTC. This codes for CASSSGDETQYF.

This chain connects TRBV18 to TRBJ2-7, with 8 bases that match TRBD1. The CDR3 is made up of 13 amino acids. V was pared by 6 bases and J by 4 bases, with 5 bases of the junction left unmatched. In germline, CDR1 is KGHSH, CDR2 LQKENI. For the CDR3, the DNA is TGTGCCAGCTCCGGGACAGGTCTTTACGAGCAGTACTTC. Protein: CASSGTGLYEQYF.

This rearrangement joins TRBV6-5 to TRBJ1-5; TRBD1 agrees at 8 bases. Germline V gene lookup returns CDR1 MNHEY and CDR2 SVGAGI. Trimming took 5 bases from V and 5 from J; bases not matched to a gene: 5. CDR3 length: 14 residues. The CDR3 DNA is TGTGCCAGCAGTCGAGGACAGGGCGATCAGCCCCAGCATTTT. Translating it yields CASSRGQGDQPQHF.

The V gene is TRBV10-3, the J gene TRBJ1-5; the D gene is possibly TRBD1 (6 bases). CDR1 and CDR2 (germline): ENHRY, SYGVKD. This CDR3 spans 14 amino acids. Trimming removed 3 bases from V and 1 base from J, with 7 bases in between. The CDR3 sequence is CAISEGGSNQPQHF. The CDR3 coding sequence is TGTGCCATCAGTGAAGGGGGAAGCAATCAGCCCCAGCATTTT.

The chain recombines TRBV28 with TRBJ2-1, with D uncertain. V was cut by 3 bases and J by 2 bases, with 11 bases left in between. CDR3 length: 15 residues. Germline V gene data show CDR1 as MDHEN and CDR2 as SYDVKM. Here the CDR3 DNA reads TGTGCCAGCAGTTTTCCTCGGCGGACCTACAATGAGCAGTTCTTC. Amino acids: CASSFPRRTYNEQFF.

The V and J genes are TRBV18 and TRBJ1-2; D may be TRBD1 (6 bases). Trimming left V 3 bases short and J 2 bases short, with 13 bases between. Per the germline V gene, CDR1 is KGHSH and CDR2 is LQKENI. This CDR3 is 15 amino acids long. This CDR3 reads CASSPRDTWNYGYTF. In nucleotides, the CDR3 is TGTGCCAGCTCACCGAGGGACACCTGGAACTATGGCTACACCTTC.

The genes are TRBV30 and TRBJ1-6, with D uncertain. The CDR3 totals 13 residues. Germline assignment: CDR1 GTSNPN and CDR2 SVGIG (reference sequence). The V end was cut by 4 bases, the J end by 8 bases, with 12 bases between. The CDR3 protein is CAWKTVSHSPLHF. In DNA, the CDR3 is TGTGCCTGGAAGACTGTCTCCCATTCACCCCTCCACTTT.

The chain combines TRBV7-2 with TRBJ1-5; no clear D. This CDR3 region has 13 residues. With 5 bases removed from V and 4 bases from J, the gap between germline ends came to 9 bases. Germline lookup yields CDR1 SGHTA and CDR2 FQGNSA. CDR3 DNA: TGTGCCAGCAGCGAACGCGCAAATCAGCCCCAGCATTTT. Protein: CASSERANQPQHF.

The genes are TRBV7-2 and TRBJ1-6, with TRBD1 identical over 7 bases. The germline V gene has CDR1 SGHTA and CDR2 FQGNSA. The J segment lost 9 bases and the V segment lost 4 bases, leaving 12 bases of the junction unmatched. CDR3 length: 16 residues. The CDR3 DNA follows: TGTGCCAGCAGCTCCTCCGGGACAGATGCTTTTTCACCCCTCCACTTT. This sequence encodes CASSSSGTDAFSPLHF.

The chain uses TRBV25-1 and TRBJ1-1; a possible D gene is TRBD1 (6 bases). The CDR3 sequence is 15 residues long. In germline, CDR1 is MGHDK, CDR2 SYGVNS. Trimming removed 4 bases from V and 3 bases from J, with 15 bases in between. This CDR3 is CASSGRAGVDTEAFF. CDR3 nucleotide sequence: TGTGCCAGCAGTGGAAGGGCAGGGGTGGACACTGAAGCTTTCTTT.

The chain has TRBV3-1 (or the pseudogene TRBV3-2) and TRBJ2-5, with D maybe TRBD1 (6 bases). Trimming shortened V by 4 bases and J by 2 bases, and 8 bases separated the two germline ends. This CDR3 spans 13 amino acids. Germline V CDR1 and CDR2: LGHDT, YNNKEL (reference sequence). The CDR3 DNA follows: TGTGCCAGCAGCCTTGGACAGCAAGAGACCCAGTACTTC. This codes for CASSLGQQETQYF.

About this clone itself: The germline gene is not matched at one end of the junction; a read error may be the cause. The chain uses TRBV10-3 and TRBJ2-7; 7 bases line up with TRBD2. This CDR3 contains 13 residues. Germline CDR1 and CDR2: ENHRY and SYGVKD. The CDR3 sequence is CAISDTGDYKQYF. The CDR3, as DNA: TGTGCCATCAGTGATACGGGGGACTACAAGCAGTACTTC.

The chain employs TRBV7-9 and TRBJ2-2; 10 bases align to TRBD2. CDR1 is SEHNR, CDR2 FQNEAQ, per germline (reference sequence). The CDR3 has 16 amino acids. J gave up 4 bases and V 5 bases, and 7 bases lay outside the gene matches. DNA of the CDR3: TGTGCCAGCAGCCCCTCTAGCGGGAGTATCACCGGGGAGCTGTTTTTT. It translates to CASSPSSGSITGELFF. The full variable domain, in which reference TRBV7-9 and TRBJ2-2 provide the parts outside the CDR3, is DTGVSQNPRHKITKRGQNVTFRCDPISEHNRLYWYRQTLGQGPEFLTYFQNEAQLEKSRLLSDRFSAERPKGSFSTLEIQRTEQGDSAMYLCASSPSSGSITGELFFGEGSRLTVL.

J is TRBJ2-5 and V is TRBV11-1; 9 nucleotides line up with TRBD2. The CDR3 contains 16 residues. V dropped 5 bases and J dropped 2; count of bases not matched to a gene: 9. Per the germline V gene, CDR1 is SGHAT and CDR2 is FQDESV (reference sequence). CDR3 sequence: CASSPRLAVIQETQYF. CDR3 DNA sequence: TGTGCCAGCAGCCCAAGACTAGCGGTCATACAAGAGACCCAGTACTTC.

This clone was detected once. The chain employs TRBV5-1 and TRBJ2-7; 10 bases agree with TRBD1. Germline trimming cut 4 bases from V and 3 bases from J; bases unmatched to any gene: 7. Germline lookup yields CDR1 SGHRS and CDR2 YFSETQ. There are 15 residues in the CDR3. In DNA form, the CDR3 reads TGCGCCAGCAGCCTGGGACAGGGGATAGTCTACGAGCAGTACTTC. This sequence encodes CASSLGQGIVYEQYF.

V is TRBV19 and J is TRBJ2-6, with 10 bases aligning to TRBD1. CDR1 is LNHDA and CDR2 is SQIVND in the germline V gene (reference sequence). With V trimmed by 7 bases and J by 3 bases, 6 bases remained unmatched. There are 16 residues in the CDR3. The CDR3 nucleotides are TGTGCCAGTAAAAGACAGGGGGCTGGTGGGGCCAACGTCCTGACTTTC. Translating it yields CASKRQGAGGANVLTF.

This clone was observed once. The V and J genes are TRBV3-1 (or the pseudogene TRBV3-2) and TRBJ2-7, with D possibly being TRBD1 (6 bases). Germline CDR1 and CDR2: LGHDT and YNNKEL (reference sequence). The CDR3 is 14 amino acids. V dropped 1 base and J dropped 7 bases, with 14 bases sitting between them. The CDR3 DNA reads TGTGCCAGCAGCCAAGCCATGTCAGGGGTAGAGCAGTACTTC. Translating gives CASSQAMSGVEQYF.

This clone has a single count. This chain links TRBV6-5 with TRBJ1-2, with D possibly matching TRBD1 (6 bases). The CDR3 is 14 residues long. The germline gives CDR1 MNHEY, CDR2 SVGAGI. V lost 0 bases to trimming and J lost 4 bases, with 9 bases between them. The CDR3 protein is CASSYSGRGYGYTF. In DNA form, the CDR3 reads TGTGCCAGCAGTTACTCGGGCAGGGGCTATGGCTACACCTTC.

This clone turned up a few times. The genes are TRBV6-6 and TRBJ1-6, with TRBD1 as a possible D gene (6 bases). The V end lost 7 bases, the J end lost 5 bases, and 12 bases lay between the germline ends. Germline loops: CDR1 MNHNY, CDR2 SVGAGI (reference sequence). The CDR3 has 14 residues. As DNA, the CDR3 is TGTGCCAGCACCCAACAGGGTAATAATTCACCCCTCCACTTT. It is translated as CASTQQGNNSPLHF.

The chain recombines TRBV7-2 with TRBJ2-2; 10 nucleotides line up with TRBD2. The CDR3 is made up of 18 amino acids. V was pared by 3 bases and J by 5 bases, with 12 bases of the junction left unmatched. Germline assignment: CDR1 SGHTA and CDR2 FQGNSA. In DNA form, the CDR3 reads TGTGCCAGCAGCTTGGTGTTTATAAGCGGGAGGGTTACCGGGGAGCTGTTTTTT. Amino acid sequence: CASSLVFISGRVTGELFF.

The gene calls are TRBV7-9 and TRBJ2-7; 7 bases are a match to TRBD1. This CDR3 is 13 amino acids long. Looked up from germline, CDR1 is SEHNR and CDR2 is FQNEAQ (reference sequence). Trimming removed 5 bases from V and 1 base from J; junction bases left unmatched: 2. CDR3 loop: CASSRTGSYEQYF. CDR3 nucleotides: TGTGCCAGCAGCCGGACAGGTTCCTACGAGCAGTACTTC. Full variable domain (outside the CDR3, taken from reference TRBV7-9 and TRBJ2-7): DTGVSQNPRHKITKRGQNVTFRCDPISEHNRLYWYRQTLGQGPEFLTYFQNEAQLEKSRLLSDRFSAERPKGSFSTLEIQRTEQGDSAMYLCASSRTGSYEQYFGPGTRLTVT.

This clone was found once. This chain's CDR3 is CASSFAGGEQFF. CDR3 coding DNA: TGTGCCAGCAGCTTTGCAGGGGGGGAGCAGTTCTTC. V usage is TRBV7-9 and J usage is TRBJ2-1, with TRBD1 as a possible D gene (7 bases). Germline V CDR1 and CDR2: SEHNR, FQNEAQ (reference sequence). V shed 3 bases and J shed 10 bases, with 10 bases lying between them. The CDR3 is 12 residues long.

V usage is TRBV6-1 and J usage is TRBJ1-3, with a weak D call TRBD1 (5 bases). The germline V gene has CDR1 MNHNS and CDR2 SASEGT. The CDR3 sequence is 16 residues long. With 3 bases removed from V and 0 bases from J, the gap between germline ends came to 12 bases. CDR3 bases: TGTGCCAGCAGTGAGCCCCAGGGCACCTCTGGAAACACCATATATTTT. Translating it yields CASSEPQGTSGNTIYF.

The rearrangement joins TRBV19 to TRBJ1-2; 7 bases line up with TRBD1. The CDR3 contains 12 residues. Germline lookup yields CDR1 LNHDA and CDR2 SQIVND (reference sequence). Losses at the gene ends were 9 bases for V and 2 bases for J; bases not matched to a gene: 3. The CDR3 loop is CASRGQNYGYTF. The CDR3, as DNA: TGTGCCAGCAGGGGACAGAACTATGGCTACACCTTC.

This rearrangement joins TRBV5-4 to TRBJ1-1; TRBD1 matches at 10 bases. Germline CDR1 reads SGHNT; CDR2 reads YYREEE (reference sequence). With V trimmed by 2 bases and J by 0 bases, 4 bases remained unmatched. The CDR3 extends over 16 amino acids. CDR3 coding DNA: TGTGCCAGCAGCTTCGACAGGGGGCAGTTGAACACTGAAGCTTTCTTT. As protein: CASSFDRGQLNTEAFF.